These 9 T cell receptor beta chains were all obtained from the same sample, sequenced in a study of cytomegalovirus exposure and HLA in healthy donors. Only in-frame clones appear in the TCRdb table, and some are missing; sequencing was by immunoSEQ multiplex PCR. The profile shows 150,000 to 200,000 clones, about 83% of them singletons. The source material was PBMCs. The receptors originated from a woman aged 25 to 39 in good health and CMV-seronegative.

The rearrangement uses TRBV2 and TRBJ1-1; 10 bases agree with TRBD1. The ends lost 6 bases at V and 2 bases at J; junction bases unmatched: 9. The CDR3 spans 16 residues. CDR1 is SNHLY and CDR2 is FYNNEI in the germline V gene. The CDR3 here is CASREPGQGLNTEAFF. CDR3 DNA sequence: TGTGCCAGCAGGGAGCCGGGACAGGGGTTAAACACTGAAGCTTTCTTT.

CDR3 bases: TGTGCCAGCAGCCCGGGTCCAGGTCAGGGTAGCAATCAGCCCCAGCATTTT. It specifies CASSPGPGQGSNQPQHF. V usage is TRBV5-6 and J usage is TRBJ1-5, with D maybe TRBD1 (5 bases). The CDR3 is made up of 17 amino acids. CDR1 is SGHDT, CDR2 YYEEEE, per germline. The V and J ends lost 4 bases and 0 bases respectively, with 17 bases between them.

The V gene is TRBV19, the J gene TRBJ1-1; D remains ambiguous. CDR1 is LNHDA, CDR2 SQIVND, per germline (reference sequence). V lost 4 bases to trimming and J lost 0 bases, with 18 bases between them. This CDR3 is built from 17 residues. The CDR3 loop reads CASSTPGGLGMNTEAFF. CDR3 bases: TGTGCCAGTAGTACTCCGGGAGGGCTCGGAATGAACACTGAAGCTTTCTTT.

The J gene is TRBJ2-2, the V gene TRBV2; 7 positions match TRBD1. The V segment lost 4 bases and the J segment 2 bases; nucleotides outside the gene matches: 7. Germline V gives CDR1 SNHLY, CDR2 FYNNEI. This CDR3 is built from 16 residues. CDR3 in amino acids: CASSVVGTENTGELFF. The CDR3 DNA follows: TGTGCCAGCAGTGTCGTAGGGACAGAAAACACCGGGGAGCTGTTTTTT.

The V call is TRBV7-2, the J call TRBJ2-3; a possible D gene is TRBD2 (5 bases). The V end was cut by 2 bases, the J end by 2 bases, with 11 bases between. The CDR3 runs to 15 residues. The V gene's germline CDR1 is SGHTA and CDR2 FQGNSA. The CDR3 coding sequence is TGTGCCAGCAGCTTACAACTAGTGGTCACAGATACGCAGTATTTT. Translated: CASSLQLVVTDTQYF.

The rearrangement uses TRBV5-1 and TRBJ2-1, with TRBD2 matching 10 bases. The V gene's germline CDR1 is SGHRS and CDR2 YFSETQ. Trimming at V came to 0 bases and at J to 8 bases, leaving 5 bases not matched to a gene. The CDR3 spans 15 residues. The CDR3 DNA sequence: TGCGCCAGCAGCTTGGCACTAGCGGGGTACGATGAGCAGTTCTTC. Protein: CASSLALAGYDEQFF.

The chain couples TRBV4-1 to TRBJ1-2, with no clear D. Germline CDR1 is MGHRA and CDR2 is YSYEKL. V was cut by 2 bases and J by 4 bases, with 14 bases left in between. There are 15 residues in the CDR3. CDR3 sequence (DNA): TGCGCCAGCAGCCAATTTAAAGAGGGTGGCTATGGCTACACCTTC. Residues: CASSQFKEGGYGYTF.

The chain has TRBV5-4 and TRBJ1-1; D may be TRBD1 (5 bases). This CDR3 has 14 residues. Germline V gene lookup returns CDR1 SGHNT and CDR2 YYREEE (reference sequence). The V and J ends lost 0 bases and 5 bases respectively, with 11 bases between them. This chain's CDR3 is CASSLGGPGTEAFF. The CDR3 DNA follows: TGTGCCAGCAGCTTGGGGGGCCCAGGGACTGAAGCTTTCTTT.

The chain recombines TRBV5-4 with TRBJ2-2, with D possibly TRBD1 on 5 matching bases. The CDR3 has 15 residues. Germline assignment: CDR1 SGHNT and CDR2 YYREEE (reference sequence). V lost 4 bases to trimming and J lost 4 bases, with 14 bases between them. CDR3 sequence (DNA): TGTGCCAGCAGCCAACGGACACAGGCCACCGGGGAGCTGTTTTTT. This gives the protein CASSQRTQATGELFF.